These 18 T cell receptor beta chains share one sample of origin, sequenced in a study of blood T cell repertoires in COVID-19. The assay was immunoSEQ multiplex PCR, and TCRdb's table has in-frame clones only and misses some. The data contain approximately 280,000 clones, 85% to 90% of them singletons. Material: peripheral blood. These receptor sequences come from a man aged 40-50 years with acute or convalescent COVID-19.

This rearrangement joins TRBV19 to TRBJ1-2; 9 bases map to TRBD1. J gave up 8 bases and V 3 bases, and 13 bases lay outside the gene matches. Germline V lookup: CDR1 LNHDA, CDR2 SQIVND (reference sequence). The CDR3 is 16 amino acids. CDR3: CASSMGQGQGTRGYTF. The CDR3 DNA sequence: TGTGCCAGTAGTATGGGGCAAGGACAGGGGACGCGGGGCTACACCTTC.

This clone was seen a few times. The rearrangement uses TRBV7-2 and TRBJ1-2, with D uncertain. Trimming cost V 5 bases and J 4 bases, with 23 bases left between them. Germline-derived CDR1 and CDR2 are SGHTA and FQGNSA. CDR3 length: 17 amino acids. This chain's CDR3 is CASSTLLAGQTPYGYTF. The CDR3 region has the DNA TGTGCCAGCAGCACATTATTGGCGGGTCAGACACCCTATGGCTACACCTTC.

The chain uses TRBV12-3 or TRBV12-4 and TRBJ2-1; the D gene is possibly TRBD2 (6 bases). This CDR3 spans 13 amino acids. V was trimmed by 3 bases and J by 6 bases, leaving 9 bases between them. CDR3 sequence reads: CASSLGTVNEQFF. CDR3 bases: TGTGCCAGCAGTTTGGGGACTGTCAATGAGCAGTTCTTC.

In regard to this clone: Other DNA sequences from this sample encode an identical CDR3 as well. This rearrangement joins TRBV5-8 to TRBJ1-5; a weak D match, TRBD1 (6 bases). V was shortened by 1 base and J by 6 bases, with 17 bases between the two germline ends. This CDR3 is built from 16 residues. From germline, CDR1 is SGHTS and CDR2 YDEGEE. The DNA for the CDR3 is TGTGCCAGCAGCTTGAGTGGGCAGGGGATGGGTCAGCCCCAGCATTTT. Protein: CASSLSGQGMGQPQHF.

The rearrangement links TRBV5-1 to TRBJ2-1, with TRBD2 identical over 7 bases. V lost 4 bases, J lost 5 bases, and 9 bases stayed unmatched. The CDR3 is made up of 15 amino acids. In germline, CDR1 is SGHRS, CDR2 YFSETQ. CDR3 coding DNA: TGCGCCAGCAGCCTGGAAGGGAGGGACCACAATGAGCAGTTCTTC. As protein: CASSLEGRDHNEQFF.

This chain connects TRBV2 to TRBJ1-2; D is unclear. Per germline, CDR1 SNHLY and CDR2 FYNNEI. The CDR3 contains 13 residues. Trimming cost V 4 bases and J 4 bases, with 10 bases left between them. The CDR3 coding sequence is TGTGCCAGCAGTGTGAAAGCAGGCTATGGCTACACCTTC. As protein: CASSVKAGYGYTF.

This clone is a singleton in its sample. The chain couples TRBV11-2 to TRBJ2-5; D is perhaps TRBD2 (6 bases). The CDR3 is 15 residues long. The germline V and J ends were trimmed by 5 bases and 2 bases, with 15 bases remaining between them. Germline V CDR1 and CDR2: SGHAT, FQNNGV. The DNA of the CDR3 is TGTGCCAGCAGCCCAGGAGGGGAGATTCAAGAGACCCAGTACTTC. Translation gives CASSPGGEIQETQYF.

This clone was detected only once. V and J are TRBV2 and TRBJ2-7; D call uncertain. V lost 0 bases and J lost 5, with 5 bases in between. Germline V CDR1 and CDR2: SNHLY, FYNNEI. CDR3 length equals 12 residues. The CDR3 DNA reads TGTGCCAGCAGTGAAGCAATCAACGAGCAGTACTTC. Its protein is CASSEAINEQYF.

The chain carries TRBV6-5 and TRBJ1-2; 7 bases match TRBD1. Losses at the gene ends were 7 bases for V and 4 bases for J; bases not matched to a gene: 6. Germline CDR1 reads MNHEY; CDR2 reads SVGAGI. The CDR3 runs 13 residues. CDR3 DNA: TGTGCCAGCACGCCACAGGGGACCTATGGCTACACCTTC. Its protein is CASTPQGTYGYTF.

The chain links TRBV19 to TRBJ1-5; tentative D call: TRBD1 (5 bases). V was shortened by 5 bases and J by 5 bases, with 13 bases between the two germline ends. This CDR3 is 14 amino acids long. Per germline, CDR1 LNHDA and CDR2 SQIVND (reference sequence). CDR3: CASSPYGGDQPQHF. CDR3 nucleotides: TGTGCCAGTAGTCCTTACGGGGGGGATCAGCCCCAGCATTTT.

This clone was seen only a few times. The V and J genes are TRBV27 and TRBJ2-1, with D possibly being TRBD1 (6 bases). The germline V gene has CDR1 MNHEY and CDR2 SMNVEV (reference sequence). V was trimmed by 6 bases and J by 4 bases, leaving 13 bases between them. This CDR3 region has 14 residues. The CDR3 loop is CASRPTGIYNEQFF. CDR3 sequence (DNA): TGTGCCAGCAGACCGACAGGAATTTACAATGAGCAGTTCTTC.

The chain uses TRBV9 and TRBJ1-2, with 8 bases aligning to TRBD1. CDR1 is SGDLS, CDR2 YYNGEE, per germline. The V segment lost 2 bases and the J segment 2 bases; nucleotides outside the gene matches: 2. The CDR3 runs to 14 residues. The CDR3: CASSVGDRNYGYTF. In nucleotides, the CDR3 is TGTGCCAGCAGCGTTGGGGACAGGAACTATGGCTACACCTTC.

This clone was recorded once. The rearrangement links TRBV19 to TRBJ1-2; 8 nucleotides match TRBD1. The CDR3 loop spans 17 amino acids. Germline CDR1 and CDR2: LNHDA and SQIVND (reference sequence). J gave up 4 bases and V 1 base, and 11 bases lay outside the gene matches. CDR3 residues: CASSIGSWDRFLYGYTF. The CDR3 DNA sequence: TGTGCCAGTAGTATAGGGTCCTGGGACAGGTTCCTCTATGGCTACACCTTC.

The chain has TRBV24-1 and TRBJ1-2, with TRBD1 matching over 11 bases. Germline V gene data show CDR1 as KGHDR and CDR2 as SFDVKD. There are 14 residues in the CDR3. Trimming removed 3 bases from V and 8 bases from J; junction bases left unmatched: 4. The chain's CDR3 is CATSDPRDRGGYTF. In DNA form, the CDR3 reads TGTGCCACCAGTGATCCCCGGGACAGGGGGGGCTACACCTTC.

Of note for this clone: A junction end diverges from the germline sequence, so it may reflect a read error. The rearrangement joins TRBV6-5 to TRBJ1-1; 8 positions agree with TRBD1. The germline V gene has CDR1 MNHEY and CDR2 SVGAGI. The CDR3 runs 14 residues. The CDR3 region has the DNA TGTGCCAGCAGTCCTTGGACAGGGAACCCTGAAGCTTTCTTT. It translates to CASSPWTGNPEAFF.

This chain links TRBV5-6 with TRBJ1-2; possibly TRBD1 for D (6 bases). The germline CDR1 and CDR2 sequences are SGHDT and YYEEEE. Trimming shortened V by 0 bases and J by 7 bases, and 10 bases separated the two germline ends. This CDR3 contains 13 residues. For the CDR3, the DNA is TGTGCCAGCAGCTTGGTGCAGGGGCTTGGCTACACCTTC. This encodes CASSLVQGLGYTF.

This sequence joins TRBV5-1 and TRBJ1-1; no reliable D call. V was trimmed by 0 bases and J by 5 bases, leaving 14 bases between them. Germline CDR1 is SGHRS and CDR2 is YFSETQ. The CDR3 consists of 15 residues. This CDR3 reads CASSLDAAPGTEAFF. Written as DNA, the CDR3 is TGCGCCAGCAGCTTGGATGCGGCTCCGGGGACTGAAGCTTTCTTT.

The V and J genes are TRBV30 and TRBJ1-2, with TRBD1 identical over 8 bases. In germline, CDR1 is GTSNPN, CDR2 SVGIG (reference sequence). V shed 1 base, J shed 8 bases, and the junction held 6 bases outside the gene matches. The CDR3 sequence is 13 residues long. CDR3 in DNA: TGTGCCTGGAGTGGGACAGGGATCGGGGGCTACACCTTC. Translated: CAWSGTGIGGYTF.